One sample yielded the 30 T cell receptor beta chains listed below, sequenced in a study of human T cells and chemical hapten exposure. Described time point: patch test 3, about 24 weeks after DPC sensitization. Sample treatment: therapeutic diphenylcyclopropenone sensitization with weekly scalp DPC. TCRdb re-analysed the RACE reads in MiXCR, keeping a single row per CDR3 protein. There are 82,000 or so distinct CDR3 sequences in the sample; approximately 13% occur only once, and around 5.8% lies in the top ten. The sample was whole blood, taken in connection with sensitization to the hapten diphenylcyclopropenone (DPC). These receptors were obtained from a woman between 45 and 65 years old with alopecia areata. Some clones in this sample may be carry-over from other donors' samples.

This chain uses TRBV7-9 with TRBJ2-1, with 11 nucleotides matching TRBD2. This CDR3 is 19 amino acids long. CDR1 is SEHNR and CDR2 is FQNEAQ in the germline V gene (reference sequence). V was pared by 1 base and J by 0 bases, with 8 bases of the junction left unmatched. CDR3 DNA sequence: TGTGCCAGCAGCTTAGGAAGACTAGCGGGACTGAGCTCCTACAATGAGCAGTTCTTC. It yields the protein CASSLGRLAGLSSYNEQFF.

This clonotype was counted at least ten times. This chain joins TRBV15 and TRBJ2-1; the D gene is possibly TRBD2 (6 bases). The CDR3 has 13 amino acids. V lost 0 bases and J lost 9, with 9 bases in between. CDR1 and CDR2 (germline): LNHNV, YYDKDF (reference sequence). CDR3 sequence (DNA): TGTGCCACCAGCAGAGATTACGGGGGTGAGCAGTTCTTC. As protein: CATSRDYGGEQFF.

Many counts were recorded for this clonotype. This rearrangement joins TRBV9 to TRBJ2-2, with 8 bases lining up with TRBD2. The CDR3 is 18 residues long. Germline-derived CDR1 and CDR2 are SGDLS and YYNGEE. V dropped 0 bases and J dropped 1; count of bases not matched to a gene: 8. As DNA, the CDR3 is TGTGCCAGCAGCGTAGCCACCCTTACTAGCGGGAACACCGGGGAGCTGTTTTTT. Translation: CASSVATLTSGNTGELFF. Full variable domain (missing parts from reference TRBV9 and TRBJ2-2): DSGVTQTPKHLITATGQRVTLRCSPRSGDLSVYWYQQSLDQGLQFLIQYYNGEERAKGNILERFSAQQFPDLHSELNLSSLELGDSALYFCASSVATLTSGNTGELFFGEGSRLTVL.

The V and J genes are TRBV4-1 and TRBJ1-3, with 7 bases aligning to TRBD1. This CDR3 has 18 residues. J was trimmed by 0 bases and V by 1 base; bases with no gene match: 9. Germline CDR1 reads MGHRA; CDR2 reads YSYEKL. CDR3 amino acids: CASSQVPRTGSSGNTIYF. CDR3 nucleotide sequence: TGCGCCAGCAGCCAAGTTCCCCGGACAGGCAGCTCTGGAAACACCATATATTTT.

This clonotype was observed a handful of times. The DNA of the CDR3 is TGTGCCAGCAGTTACTCCCATTCACGGCCAAACACCGGGGAGCTGTTTTTT. This translates into CASSYSHSRPNTGELFF. The chain joins TRBV6-6 to TRBJ2-2; no clear D. V dropped 0 bases and J dropped 2 bases, with 13 bases sitting between them. The CDR3 loop spans 17 amino acids. The germline gives CDR1 MNHNY, CDR2 SVGAGI (reference sequence).

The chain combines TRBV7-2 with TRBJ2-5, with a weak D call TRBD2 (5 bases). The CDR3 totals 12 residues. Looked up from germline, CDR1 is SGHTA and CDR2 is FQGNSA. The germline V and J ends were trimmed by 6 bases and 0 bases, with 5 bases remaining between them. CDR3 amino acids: CASRDYQETQYF. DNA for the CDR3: TGTGCCAGCAGGGACTACCAAGAGACCCAGTACTTC.

CDR3 coding DNA: TGCAGCGTTTTGTCAGACTTCTACGAGCAGTACTTC. It translates to CSVLSDFYEQYF. The chain joins TRBV29-1 to TRBJ2-7; D gene uncertain. The CDR3 loop spans 12 amino acids. V was shortened by 5 bases and J by 3 bases, with 11 bases between the two germline ends. Germline V lookup: CDR1 SQVTM, CDR2 ANQGSEA.

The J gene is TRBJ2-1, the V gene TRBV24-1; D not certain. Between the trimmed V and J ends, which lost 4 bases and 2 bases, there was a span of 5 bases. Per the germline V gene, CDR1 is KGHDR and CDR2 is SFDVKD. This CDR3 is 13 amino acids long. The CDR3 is CATSEVAYNEQFF. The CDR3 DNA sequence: TGTGCCACCAGTGAGGTGGCCTACAATGAGCAGTTCTTC.

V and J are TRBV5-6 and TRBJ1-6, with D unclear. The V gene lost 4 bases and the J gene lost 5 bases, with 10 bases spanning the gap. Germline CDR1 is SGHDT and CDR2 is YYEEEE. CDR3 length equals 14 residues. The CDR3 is CASSPGPNNSPLHF. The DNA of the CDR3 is TGTGCCAGCAGCCCTGGGCCGAATAATTCACCCCTCCACTTT.

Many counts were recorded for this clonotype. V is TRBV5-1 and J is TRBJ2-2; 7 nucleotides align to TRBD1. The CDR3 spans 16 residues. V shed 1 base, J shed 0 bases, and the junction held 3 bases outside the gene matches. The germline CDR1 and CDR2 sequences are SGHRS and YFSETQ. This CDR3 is CASSLKTGSNTGELFF. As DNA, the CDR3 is TGCGCCAGCAGCTTGAAGACAGGGTCGAACACCGGGGAGCTGTTTTTT.

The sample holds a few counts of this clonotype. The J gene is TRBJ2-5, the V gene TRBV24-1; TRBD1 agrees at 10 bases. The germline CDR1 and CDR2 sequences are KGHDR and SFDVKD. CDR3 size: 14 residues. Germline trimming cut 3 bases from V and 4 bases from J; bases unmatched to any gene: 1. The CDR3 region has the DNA TGTGCCACCAGTGATCGGGACAGGGGAGAGACCCAGTACTTC. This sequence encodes CATSDRDRGETQYF.

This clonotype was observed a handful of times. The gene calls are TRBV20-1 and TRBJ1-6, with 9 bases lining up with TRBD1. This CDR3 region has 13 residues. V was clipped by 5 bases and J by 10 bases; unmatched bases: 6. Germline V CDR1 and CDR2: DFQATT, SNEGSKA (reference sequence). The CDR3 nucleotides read TGCAGTGCTTCAGACAGGGGGATATCACCCCTCCACTTT. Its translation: CSASDRGISPLHF.

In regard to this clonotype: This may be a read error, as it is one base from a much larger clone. Here the CDR3 DNA reads TGCAGCGTTGTTAACCGCGGGAGAACCTACAATGAGCAGTTCTTC. This sequence encodes CSVVNRGRTYNEQFF. The chain employs TRBV29-1 and TRBJ2-1; 7 bases line up with TRBD2. The CDR3 is 15 residues long. Trimming cost V 4 bases and J 2 bases; bases outside gene matches: 8. Germline V gene sequence: CDR1 SQVTM, CDR2 ANQGSEA.

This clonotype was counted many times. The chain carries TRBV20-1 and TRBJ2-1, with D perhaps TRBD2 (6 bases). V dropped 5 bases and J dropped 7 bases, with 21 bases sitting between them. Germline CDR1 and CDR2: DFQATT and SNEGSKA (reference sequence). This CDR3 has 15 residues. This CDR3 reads CSAFRRLVQGNEQFF. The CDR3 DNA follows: TGCAGTGCTTTCCGCCGACTAGTCCAAGGGAATGAGCAGTTCTTC.

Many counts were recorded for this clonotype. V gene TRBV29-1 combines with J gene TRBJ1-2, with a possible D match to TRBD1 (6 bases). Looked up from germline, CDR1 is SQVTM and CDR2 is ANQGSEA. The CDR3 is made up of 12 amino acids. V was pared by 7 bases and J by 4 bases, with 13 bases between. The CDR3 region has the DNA TGCAGCGGCGCGGACAGCATCTATGGCTACACCTTC. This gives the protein CSGADSIYGYTF. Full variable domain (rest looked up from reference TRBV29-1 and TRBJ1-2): SAVISQKPSRDICQRGTSLTIQCQVDSQVTMMFWYRQQPGQSLTLIATANQGSEATYESGFVIDKFPISRPNLTFSTLTVSNMSPEDSSIYLCSGADSIYGYTFGSGTRLTVV.

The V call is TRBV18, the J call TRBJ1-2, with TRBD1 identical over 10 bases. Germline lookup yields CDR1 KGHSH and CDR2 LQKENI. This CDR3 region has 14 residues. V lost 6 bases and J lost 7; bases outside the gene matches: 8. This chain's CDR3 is CASSLDRGRIGYTF. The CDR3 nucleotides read TGTGCCAGCTCTCTTGACAGGGGGCGGATTGGCTACACCTTC.

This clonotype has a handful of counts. For the CDR3, the DNA is TGTGCCAGCAGCTCTACTAATCCGGGACAGGGCGTTTCACCCCTCCACTTT. The encoded protein is CASSSTNPGQGVSPLHF. The gene calls are TRBV7-2 and TRBJ1-6, with 9 bases fitting TRBD1. V lost 4 bases to trimming and J lost 9 bases; unmatched junction nucleotides: 13. The V gene's germline CDR1 is SGHTA and CDR2 FQGNSA. The CDR3 extends over 17 amino acids.

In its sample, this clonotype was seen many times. This CDR3 is CASRPTGAQREKLFF. In DNA form, the CDR3 reads TGTGCCAGCAGACCGACCGGGGCCCAAAGGGAAAAACTGTTTTTT. The V gene is TRBV12-3 or TRBV12-4, the J gene TRBJ1-4, with D possibly TRBD1 on 5 matching bases. The CDR3 consists of 15 residues. Trimming removed 6 bases at V and 8 bases at J, with 19 bases between.

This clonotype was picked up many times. DNA of the CDR3: TGCAGCGTTTGGTTGGGGGCCTACGAGCAGTACTTC. Translation gives CSVWLGAYEQYF. The chain recombines TRBV29-1 with TRBJ2-7, with D perhaps TRBD1 or TRBD2 (5 bases each). The CDR3 spans 12 residues. In germline, CDR1 is SQVTM, CDR2 ANQGSEA. Between the trimmed V and J ends, which lost 5 bases and 2 bases, there was a span of 10 bases.

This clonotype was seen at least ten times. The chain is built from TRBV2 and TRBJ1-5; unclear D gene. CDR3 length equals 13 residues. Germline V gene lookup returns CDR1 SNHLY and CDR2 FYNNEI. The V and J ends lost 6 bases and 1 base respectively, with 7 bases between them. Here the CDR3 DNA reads TGTGCCAGCAGGAGGGAAAGCAATCAGCCCCAGCATTTT. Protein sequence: CASRRESNQPQHF. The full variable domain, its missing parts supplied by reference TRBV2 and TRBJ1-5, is EPEVTQTPSHQVTQMGQEVILRCVPISNHLYFYWYRQILGQKVEFLVSFYNNEISEKSEIFDDQFSVERPDGSNFTLKIRSTKLEDSAMYFCASRRESNQPQHFGDGTRLSIL.

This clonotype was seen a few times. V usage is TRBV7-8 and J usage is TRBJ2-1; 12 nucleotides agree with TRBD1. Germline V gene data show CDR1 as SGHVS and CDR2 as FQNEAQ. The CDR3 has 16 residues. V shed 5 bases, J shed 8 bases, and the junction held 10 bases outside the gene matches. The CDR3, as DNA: TGTGCCAGCAGCGAAACCGGGACAGGGGGCTTGGATGAGCAGTTCTTC. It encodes CASSETGTGGLDEQFF.

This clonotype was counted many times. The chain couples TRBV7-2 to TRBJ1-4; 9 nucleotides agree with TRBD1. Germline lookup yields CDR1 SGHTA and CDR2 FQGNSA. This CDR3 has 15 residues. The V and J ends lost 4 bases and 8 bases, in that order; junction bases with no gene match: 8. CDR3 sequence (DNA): TGTGCCAGCAGCTACTCGACAGGGGGAGGCGAAAAACTGTTTTTT. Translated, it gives CASSYSTGGGEKLFF.

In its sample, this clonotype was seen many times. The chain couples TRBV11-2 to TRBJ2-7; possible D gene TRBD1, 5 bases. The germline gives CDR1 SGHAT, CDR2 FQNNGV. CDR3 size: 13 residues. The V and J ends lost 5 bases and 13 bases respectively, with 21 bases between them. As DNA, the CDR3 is TGTGCCAGCAGCGCCGTCTATAGTCAGGGTGTATACTTC. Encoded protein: CASSAVYSQGVYF.

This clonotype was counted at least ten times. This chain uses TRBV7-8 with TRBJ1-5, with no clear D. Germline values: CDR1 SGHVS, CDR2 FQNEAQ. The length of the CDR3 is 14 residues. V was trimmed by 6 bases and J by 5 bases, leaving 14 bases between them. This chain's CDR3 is CASSADPIDQPQHF. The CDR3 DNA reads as TGTGCCAGCAGTGCGGACCCAATCGATCAGCCCCAGCATTTT. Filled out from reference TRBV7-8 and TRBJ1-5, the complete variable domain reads GAGVSQSPRYKVAKRGQDVALRCDPISGHVSLFWYQQALGQGPEFLTYFQNEAQLDKSGLPSDRFFAERPEGSVSTLKIQRTQQEDSAVYLCASSADPIDQPQHFGDGTRLSIL.

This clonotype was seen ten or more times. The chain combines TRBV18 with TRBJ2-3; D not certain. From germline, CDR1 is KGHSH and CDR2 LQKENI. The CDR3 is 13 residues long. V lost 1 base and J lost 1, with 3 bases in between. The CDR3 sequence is CASSPRGTDTQYF. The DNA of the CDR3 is TGTGCCAGCTCACCACGGGGCACAGATACGCAGTATTTT.

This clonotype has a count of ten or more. The CDR3 region has the DNA TGTGCCAGCAGCCCCAACAGGGTTGACTATGGCTACACCTTC. Residues: CASSPNRVDYGYTF. The rearrangement joins TRBV11-2 to TRBJ1-2, with D maybe TRBD1 (6 bases). V was trimmed by 5 bases and J by 3 bases, leaving 13 bases between them. This CDR3 spans 14 amino acids. CDR1 SGHAT and CDR2 FQNNGV come from the germline V gene.

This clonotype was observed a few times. CDR3 loop: CASSEAWREPFF. CDR3 DNA: TGTGCCAGCAGTGAAGCGTGGAGGGAACCGTTCTTC. The J gene is TRBJ2-1, the V gene TRBV6-1, with D possibly matching TRBD2 (6 bases). This CDR3 has 12 residues. Germline loops: CDR1 MNHNS, CDR2 SASEGT. With 0 bases removed from V and 15 bases from J, the gap between germline ends came to 12 bases.

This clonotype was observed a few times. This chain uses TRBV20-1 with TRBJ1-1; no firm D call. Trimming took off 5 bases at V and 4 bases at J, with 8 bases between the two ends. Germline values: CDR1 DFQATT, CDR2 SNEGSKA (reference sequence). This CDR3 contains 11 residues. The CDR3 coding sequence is TGCAGTGCTCCCGGACCCACTGAAGCTTTCTTT. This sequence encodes CSAPGPTEAFF.

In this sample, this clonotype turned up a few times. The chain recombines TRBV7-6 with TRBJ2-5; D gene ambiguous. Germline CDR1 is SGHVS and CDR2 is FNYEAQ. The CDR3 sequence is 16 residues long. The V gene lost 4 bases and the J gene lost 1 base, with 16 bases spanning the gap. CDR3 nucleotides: TGTGCCAGCAGCTCCACAACAAAAAGGACCCAAGAGACCCAGTACTTC. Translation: CASSSTTKRTQETQYF.

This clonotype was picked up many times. The CDR3 sequence: CSFTGGARGYTF. The CDR3 DNA is TGCAGCTTCACGGGGGGGGCGCGAGGCTACACCTTC. The rearrangement uses TRBV29-1 and TRBJ1-2, with D possibly being TRBD1 (6 bases). The CDR3 contains 12 residues. Per the germline V gene, CDR1 is SQVTM and CDR2 is ANQGSEA. Trimming left V 8 bases short and J 8 bases short, with 18 bases between.